Listed below are T cell receptor beta chains from one sample, sequenced in a study of blood T cell repertoires in COVID-19. Only in-frame clones appear in the TCRdb table, and some are missing; sequencing was by immunoSEQ multiplex PCR. The table has some 120,000 clones, about 88% seen once. Sequenced: peripheral blood. All receptors derive from a man in his fifties with active COVID-19. CDR3s include the opening cysteine and the closing phenylalanine or tryptophan. A D gene is named only where the DNA matches it firmly. Not all rows give a size; the values are once, few, many and, for expanded clones, a class.

D gene	J gene	V gene	clone size	CDR3 protein	CDR3 DNA
NA	TRBJ2-5	TRBV9	few	CASSSRGQETQYF	TGTGCCAGCAGCTCCCGGGGCCAAGAGACCCAGTACTTC
NA	TRBJ1-1	TRBV25-1	NA	CASSELVAPGTEAFF	TGTGCCAGCAGTGAATTGGTTGCTCCGGGTACTGAAGCTTTCTTT
TRBD2	TRBJ2-3	TRBV6-2/TRBV6-3	NA	CASSTPSGGLTDTQYF	TGTGCCAGCAGCACCCCTAGCGGGGGCCTCACAGATACGCAGTATTTT
NA	TRBJ2-7	TRBV10-3	once	CAISEGQGPYEQYF	TGTGCCATCAGTGAGGGGCAGGGGCCCTACGAGCAGTACTTC
NA	TRBJ1-4	TRBV11-2	NA	CASSLRRGATNEKLFF	TGTGCCAGCAGCTTAAGGCGGGGGGCGACTAATGAAAAACTGTTTTTT
NA	TRBJ2-2	TRBV3-1/TRBV3-2	NA	CASSQDYGSWAGELFF	TGTGCCAGCAGCCAAGATTATGGGTCCTGGGCTGGGGAGCTGTTTTTT
TRBD2	TRBJ2-5	TRBV4-2	NA	CASSQETSGGATETQYF	TGTGCCAGCAGCCAAGAAACTAGCGGGGGGGCTACAGAGACCCAGTACTTC
NA	TRBJ1-2	TRBV19	few	CATQGAGHYGYTF	TGTGCCACTCAGGGCGCCGGGCACTATGGCTACACCTTC
TRBD2	TRBJ2-1	TRBV19	NA	CASSLGTSGSSYNEQFF	TGTGCCAGTAGTCTCGGGACTAGCGGGAGCTCCTACAATGAGCAGTTCTTC
NA	TRBJ1-6	TRBV6-5	NA	CASRSGGHLHF	TGTGCCAGCAGATCAGGAGGTCACCTCCACTTT
TRBD1	TRBJ2-7	TRBV2	once	CASSPRDRGRREQYF	TGTGCCAGCAGCCCCCGGGACAGGGGGCGACGCGAGCAGTACTTC
TRBD2	TRBJ2-1	TRBV5-1	few	CASSLGGTSSGNEQFF	TGCGCCAGCAGCTTGGGGGGGACTAGCTCGGGCAATGAGCAGTTCTTC
TRBD2	TRBJ2-1	TRBV5-4	NA	CASSGSGNSYNEQFF	TGTGCCAGCAGCGGTAGCGGGAATTCCTACAATGAGCAGTTCTTC
NA	TRBJ1-2	TRBV19	NA	CASSIGTGFDGYTF	TGTGCCAGTAGTATAGGCACGGGTTTCGATGGCTACACCTTC
TRBD1	TRBJ1-2	TRBV3-1/TRBV3-2	NA	CASSPTGIDNYGYTF	TGTGCCAGCAGCCCGACAGGGATAGATAACTATGGCTACACCTTC
NA	TRBJ2-2	TRBV11-1	NA	CASSPRPGELFF	TGTGCCAGCAGCCCCCGTCCCGGGGAGCTGTTTTTT
TRBD2	TRBJ2-3	TRBV5-4	NA	CASSRGTRRSADTQYF	TGTGCCAGCAGCCGGGGGACTAGGAGGAGCGCAGATACGCAGTATTTT
NA	TRBJ2-7	TRBV6-1	NA	CASSEARGLAGARGEQYF	TGTGCCAGCAGTGAAGCGAGGGGGTTGGCGGGGGCACGGGGCGAGCAGTACTTC
NA	TRBJ2-2	TRBV2	NA	CASSEKGLGTGELFF	TGTGCCAGCAGTGAGAAGGGGTTGGGCACCGGGGAGCTGTTTTTT
NA	TRBJ1-5	TRBV2	NA	CASGPFMGNQPQHF	TGTGCCAGCGGGCCTTTTATGGGCAATCAGCCCCAGCATTTT
NA	TRBJ1-1	TRBV7-9	NA	CASSRTGENTEAFF	TGTGCCAGCAGCCGCACGGGGGAGAACACTGAAGCTTTCTTT
NA	TRBJ2-1	TRBV5-1	NA	CASSGGLTSNEQFF	TGCGCCAGCAGCGGGGGACTCACTAGCAATGAGCAGTTCTTC
NA	TRBJ1-5	TRBV19	NA	CASSKWGGNQPQHF	TGTGCCAGTAGCAAGTGGGGGGGCAATCAGCCCCAGCATTTT
TRBD2	TRBJ2-1	TRBV7-2	NA	CASNRGGNDNEQFF	TGTGCCAGCAACCGGGGGGGAAACGACAATGAGCAGTTCTTC
NA	TRBJ1-4	TRBV6-5	NA	CASSSTYNNEKLFF	TGTGCCAGCAGTTCGACTTACAATAATGAAAAACTGTTTTTT
TRBD1	TRBJ2-7	TRBV5-6	NA	CASTRRDRFYEQYF	TGTGCCAGCACCCGACGGGACAGGTTCTACGAGCAGTACTTC
NA	TRBJ1-1	TRBV9	NA	CASSGQPVLGTEAFF	TGTGCCAGCAGCGGTCAACCGGTTCTAGGCACTGAAGCTTTCTTT
NA	TRBJ2-5	TRBV24-1	NA	CATSDSGGTQYF	TGTGCCACCAGTGATTCCGGAGGGACCCAGTACTTC
NA	TRBJ2-1	TRBV6-6	NA	CASTIGGVPYNEQFF	TGTGCCAGCACCATAGGGGGAGTTCCATACAATGAGCAGTTCTTC
NA	TRBJ2-3	TRBV3-1/TRBV3-2	NA	CASSAHSGNTDTQYF	TGTGCCAGCAGCGCTCATAGCGGCAACACAGATACGCAGTATTTT
TRBD1	TRBJ2-7	TRBV18	NA	CASSPNFGQASYEQYF	TGTGCCAGCTCACCTAACTTTGGACAGGCCTCCTACGAGCAGTACTTC
TRBD2	TRBJ2-1	TRBV3-1/TRBV3-2	NA	CASSQDLRLAGGGEQFF	TGTGCCAGCAGCCAAGATCTTCGTCTAGCGGGGGGTGGGGAGCAGTTCTTC
NA	TRBJ1-1	TRBV12-2	NA	CASRLGTELPTPNTEAFF	TGTGCAAGTCGCCTCGGGACAGAACTACCAACCCCGAACACTGAAGCTTTCTTT
NA	TRBJ1-1	TRBV11-1	NA	CASSPRGGLTEAFF	TGTGCCAGCAGCCCCCGGGGGGGGTTAACTGAAGCTTTCTTT
NA	TRBJ2-1	TRBV9	NA	CASSADYNEQFF	TGTGCCAGCAGCGCAGACTACAATGAGCAGTTCTTC
TRBD2	TRBJ2-3	TRBV9	NA	CASSGLAATDTQYF	TGTGCCAGCAGCGGACTAGCGGCGACAGATACGCAGTATTTT
NA	TRBJ2-2	TRBV5-1	NA	CASSSGQSGELFF	TGCGCCAGCAGCTCTGGACAGTCCGGGGAGCTGTTTTTT
NA	TRBJ1-2	TRBV5-1	NA	CASSLSGRGAGGYTF	TGCGCCAGCAGCTTGTCGGGACGGGGGGCTGGCGGCTACACCTTC